This T cell receptor (beta chain) was obtained from a study of cytomegalovirus exposure and HLA in healthy donors. Study-level results: For most subjects, TCR beta sequences were reported to predict HLA-A and HLA-B alleles with accuracy.

PCR employed 60 Vbeta and 13 Jbeta primers. Here immunoSEQ multiplex PCR was the method, and the copy in TCRdb shows in-frame clones only, minus some. The top ten clones hold around 3.1% of a sample with around 150,000 clones, around 79% of them seen once. There are 13 residues in the CDR3. CDR1 and CDR2 (germline): LGHNT, FRNRAP. The V end lost 6 bases, the J end lost 8 bases, and 11 bases lay between the germline ends. A word on this clone: What it binds is not known.

This chain joins TRBV12-5 and TRBJ1-6; no clear D. Sample: PBMCs. This sequence was found in a woman in her thirties or forties in good health and CMV-seronegative. The DNA of the CDR3 is TGTGCTAGTGGCCCCGGAGGGCATTCACCCCTCCACTTT. Translation: CASGPGGHSPLHF.